The clone carrying this T cell receptor (delta chain) appeared a few times. As yet, its antigen is unknown. The data originate from a study of gamma delta lymphoproliferative disorders and STAT genes. Across the whole study: Each gamma-chain library started from at least 50 ng of genomic DNA, using the LymphoTrack Dx TCRG Assay.

Points from the study as a whole: Leukemic cells skewed toward terminal effectors, unlike likely varied control T cells.

Genomic DNA from isolated PBMCs served as the sequencing template. The CDR3 sequence is 18 residues long. TCRdb reprocessed the multiplex PCR reads using CATT. Found here are over a thousand delta-chain clones, around 2% of them singletons; the top ten hold around 88%. The receptor's source is a human donor in good health. No V segment was called; the J segment is TRDJ1; TRDD2, the table's D call, lacks a check against the DNA. Sequences were obtained from blood. The CDR3 sequence: CASLCLPSFKGPSRGLIF. CDR3 DNA sequence: TGTGCTTCATTGTGCCTTCCTTCCTTCAAGGGGCCATCCCGGGGACTCATCTTT.